The sequence of this T cell receptor (beta chain) was determined in a study of shared T cell receptors in the human thymus. Some clones are missing from TCRdb's copy, which holds only in-frame ones; the method was immunoSEQ multiplex PCR. Among about 610,000 clones, 85% to 90% were seen once, and the ten largest hold 0.0095% to 0.012%. The same specimen was also included in a second study, on human thymus T cells.

Sequenced sample: thymocytes. The sequence came from a boy under three years old with a congenital heart defect.

CDR3 amino acids: CASSPGRGTVPFSSYEQYF. CDR3 nucleotide sequence: TGTGCCAGCAGCCCTGGGAGAGGGACAGTTCCCTTTAGCTCCTACGAGCAGTACTTC. The chain combines TRBV11-2 with TRBJ2-7; TRBD1 matches 7 bases. The CDR3 covers 19 residues. Germline V CDR1 and CDR2: SGHAT, FQNNGV. The V gene end was trimmed by 5 bases and the J gene end by 0 bases; junction bases not matched to a gene: 19.